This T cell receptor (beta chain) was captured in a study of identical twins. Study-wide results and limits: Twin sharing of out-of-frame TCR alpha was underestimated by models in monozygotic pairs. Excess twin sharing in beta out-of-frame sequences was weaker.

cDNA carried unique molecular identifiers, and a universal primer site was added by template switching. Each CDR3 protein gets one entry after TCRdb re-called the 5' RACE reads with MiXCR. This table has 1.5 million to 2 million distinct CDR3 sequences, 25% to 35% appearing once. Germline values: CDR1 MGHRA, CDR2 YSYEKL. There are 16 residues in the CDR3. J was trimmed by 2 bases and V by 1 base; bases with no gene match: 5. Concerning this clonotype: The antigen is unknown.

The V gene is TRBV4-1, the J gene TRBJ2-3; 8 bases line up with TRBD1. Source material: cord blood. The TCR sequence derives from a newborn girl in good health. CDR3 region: CASSQGNRGITDTQYF. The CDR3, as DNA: TGCGCCAGCAGCCAAGGGAACAGGGGGATCACAGATACGCAGTATTTT.